This TCR beta chain was profiled in a study of cytomegalovirus exposure and HLA in healthy donors. Findings and caveats of the study: The authors later linked a missense DCLRE1C variant to TCR beta V- and J-gene trimming.

This CDR3 region has 17 residues. Germline CDR1 SGHRS, CDR2 YFSETQ. The V and J ends lost 2 bases and 6 bases, in that order; junction bases with no gene match: 10. This clone was seen a single time. As yet, its antigen is unknown. Amplification used 60 Vbeta primers and 13 Jbeta primers. TCRdb's table, derived via immunoSEQ multiplex PCR, lists solely in-frame clones and lacks some. Of 120,000 or so clones listed, roughly 85% are singletons. The chain recombines TRBV5-1 with TRBJ2-3; 12 nucleotides agree with TRBD2. The sequence derives from a man younger than 35 in good health and CMV-seropositive. Sequencing was carried out using PBMCs. As DNA, the CDR3 is TGCGCCAGCAGCTTAGAGCCTAGCGGGGGGGCCGGGGATACGCAGTATTTT. It specifies CASSLEPSGGAGDTQYF.